These 20 T cell receptor beta chains were all obtained from the same sample, sequenced in a study of CD8+ T cells in alopecia areata. Treatment indicated: oral pan-JAK inhibitor, 5-10 mg twice daily. RNA, once extracted, was reverse transcribed into cDNA for use as the sequencing template. Generated by immunoSEQ multiplex PCR, the TCRdb table keeps only in-frame clones and is missing some. Here the sample spans 110,000 or so clones, 50% to 65% being singletons. Sample: CD4+ T cells sorted from blood, taken at week 24, from a patient treated with tofacitinib. These receptors all stem from a human donor with alopecia areata.

The rearrangement uses TRBV6-6 and TRBJ1-4; D gene uncertain. Germline V gene sequence: CDR1 MNHNY, CDR2 SVGAGI (reference sequence). The CDR3 totals 13 residues. The ends were cut back, 8 bases at V and 0 bases at J, with 7 bases in the middle. The CDR3 region is CASPESTNEKLFF. The CDR3 region has the DNA TGTGCCAGCCCGGAATCAACTAATGAAAAACTGTTTTTT.

V is TRBV7-2 and J is TRBJ2-5; D remains unclear. The CDR3 is 15 residues long. Germline CDR1 reads SGHTA; CDR2 reads FQGNSA. The V and J ends lost 0 bases and 5 bases respectively, with 13 bases between them. The CDR3 region has the DNA TGTGCCAGCAGCTTAGCAGGGCCCGGGTGGGAGACCCAGTACTTC. Amino acids: CASSLAGPGWETQYF.

There are a few counts of this clone. The J gene is TRBJ2-2, the V gene TRBV5-1; D might be TRBD2 (5 bases). The CDR3 spans 17 residues. Trimming took off 4 bases at V and 2 bases at J, with 18 bases between the two ends. Germline V gene sequence: CDR1 SGHRS, CDR2 YFSETQ. The CDR3 nucleotides are TGCGCCAGCAGCCCGGGGTCCAGATCTTCAAACACCGGGGAGCTGTTTTTT. Its protein product is CASSPGSRSSNTGELFF.

This clone was recorded a few times. This chain uses TRBV7-9 with TRBJ2-1; D gene uncertain. This CDR3 is 14 amino acids long. CDR1 and CDR2 from the germline V gene are SEHNR and FQNEAQ (reference sequence). V lost 5 bases and J lost 4, with 12 bases in between. The CDR3 nucleotides are TGTGCCAGCAGCCCCTATAACCCTTACAATGAGCAGTTCTTC. Its protein is CASSPYNPYNEQFF.

This sequence joins TRBV30 and TRBJ1-4, with TRBD1 matching 10 bases. Germline trimming cut 2 bases from V and 7 bases from J; bases unmatched to any gene: 4. Germline V CDR1 and CDR2: GTSNPN, SVGIG (reference sequence). The CDR3 loop spans 14 amino acids. Written as DNA, the CDR3 is TGTGCCTGGAGTCCCGGGACAGGGGCTGAAAAACTGTTTTTT. Its translation is CAWSPGTGAEKLFF.

The chain recombines TRBV29-1 with TRBJ2-4; 7 nucleotides match TRBD1. Germline V gives CDR1 SQVTM, CDR2 ANQGSEA. The V segment lost 4 bases and the J segment 3 bases; nucleotides outside the gene matches: 9. The CDR3 covers 15 residues. CDR3 nucleotides: TGCAGCGTTGCGGAGGACAGGAGCGTCAAAAACATTCAGTACTTC. Encoded protein: CSVAEDRSVKNIQYF.

V usage is TRBV7-2 and J usage is TRBJ2-5; D may match TRBD1 or TRBD2 (5 bases each). CDR3 length: 13 residues. Germline-derived CDR1 and CDR2 are SGHTA and FQGNSA. Trimming took 5 bases from V and 5 from J, leaving 12 bases between them. CDR3 coding DNA: TGTGCCAGCAGCCCAAGGGACCGGGAGACCCAGTACTTC. Residues: CASSPRDRETQYF.

V is TRBV19 and J is TRBJ2-1, with D maybe TRBD1 (6 bases). Germline loops: CDR1 LNHDA, CDR2 SQIVND (reference sequence). The V end was cut by 7 bases, the J end by 7 bases, with 14 bases between. CDR3 size: 13 residues. The CDR3 here is CASNNPGENEQFF. The CDR3 DNA reads TGTGCCAGTAATAACCCAGGGGAAAATGAGCAGTTCTTC.

V gene TRBV29-1 combines with J gene TRBJ2-3; the D is unclear. The CDR3 is 14 amino acids. Between the trimmed V and J ends, which lost 7 bases and 4 bases, there was a span of 18 bases. CDR1 SQVTM and CDR2 ANQGSEA come from the germline V gene. The CDR3 region has the DNA TGCAGCGGAACTGATAGCCTCCACCCAGATACGCAGTATTTT. It encodes CSGTDSLHPDTQYF.

The V and J genes are TRBV6-5 and TRBJ2-7, with D perhaps TRBD2 (6 bases). V lost 2 bases to trimming and J lost 0 bases, with 11 bases between them. Germline loops: CDR1 MNHEY, CDR2 SVGAGI. This CDR3 has 15 amino acids. CDR3 residues: CASSYGRGGSYEQYF. CDR3 DNA: TGTGCCAGCAGTTACGGGCGGGGAGGCTCCTACGAGCAGTACTTC.

The sample holds one count of this clone. The V gene is TRBV7-2, the J gene TRBJ2-7; no definite D call. The CDR3 contains 13 residues. Germline CDR1 SGHTA, CDR2 FQGNSA. V gave up 3 bases and J gave up 8 bases, with 14 bases separating them. CDR3 DNA: TGTGCCAGCAGCTTCGAAAGGAGCCGTAAGCAGTACTTC. As protein: CASSFERSRKQYF.

This clone appeared a few times. V usage is TRBV10-3 and J usage is TRBJ2-1; 10 nucleotides match TRBD2. Germline V CDR1 and CDR2: ENHRY, SYGVKD. This CDR3 is built from 14 residues. Trimming took 7 bases from V and 6 from J; bases not matched to a gene: 6. The CDR3, as DNA: TGTGCCATCAACGCAGCGGGGGGGCGCAATGAGCAGTTCTTC. Protein: CAINAAGGRNEQFF.

The V call is TRBV7-2, the J call TRBJ2-7; 7 nucleotides match TRBD1. The junction had 2 bases not matched to a gene; V was cut back by 5 bases and J by 4 bases. Germline V lookup: CDR1 SGHTA, CDR2 FQGNSA. The CDR3 runs 12 residues. As DNA, the CDR3 is TGTGCCAGCAGCAGACAGGGTTACGAGCAGTACTTC. Protein: CASSRQGYEQYF.

V is TRBV5-1 and J is TRBJ2-1; 7 nucleotides agree with TRBD2. This CDR3 is 16 amino acids long. Germline trimming cut 4 bases from V and 0 bases from J; bases unmatched to any gene: 7. Germline CDR1 and CDR2: SGHRS and YFSETQ. CDR3 DNA: TGCGCCAGCAGCCCCCCTCAGCGGGGCTCCTACAATGAGCAGTTCTTC. Protein product: CASSPPQRGSYNEQFF.

This chain uses TRBV4-3 with TRBJ1-1; maybe TRBD1 (5 bases). The V and J ends lost 0 bases and 2 bases respectively, with 16 bases between them. Per the germline V gene, CDR1 is LGHNA and CDR2 is YSLEER. This CDR3 comprises 17 residues. CDR3 nucleotides: TGCGCCAGCAGCCAAGATTGGGGCGGGGGGTATAACACTGAAGCTTTCTTT. It codes for CASSQDWGGGYNTEAFF.

Concerning this clone itself: The junction and the germline gene differ at one end; a read error may be behind it. The chain joins TRBV19 to TRBJ2-1; D gene unclear. The CDR3 loop spans 12 amino acids. Germline V gives CDR1 LNHDA, CDR2 SQIVND (reference sequence). DNA for the CDR3: TGCCCTCATAGAGGCCGCCTGGGTGAGCAGTTCTTC. It encodes CPHRGRLGEQFF.

V usage is TRBV30 and J usage is TRBJ1-1; no clear D. The V end was cut by 1 base, the J end by 7 bases, with 4 bases between. In germline, CDR1 is GTSNPN, CDR2 SVGIG (reference sequence). This CDR3 is built from 10 residues. CDR3 region: CAWSGSEAFF. The CDR3 DNA reads as TGTGCCTGGAGTGGCAGTGAAGCTTTCTTT.

The chain recombines TRBV5-1 with TRBJ1-6; possibly TRBD1 for D (6 bases). The CDR3 covers 15 residues. Trimming stripped 4 bases from V and 8 bases from J, with 16 bases between. CDR1 is SGHRS, CDR2 YFSETQ, per germline. CDR3 DNA sequence: TGCGCCAGCAGCCCACAGGGTATTCGGGATTCACCCCTCCACTTT. This translates into CASSPQGIRDSPLHF.

The genes are TRBV30 and TRBJ2-4, with 7 bases identical to TRBD1. This CDR3 has 20 amino acids. Trimming removed 2 bases from V and 0 bases from J; junction bases left unmatched: 19. Germline CDR1 is GTSNPN and CDR2 is SVGIG (reference sequence). CDR3 in amino acids: CAWSTTGTASSILAKNIQYF. CDR3 DNA sequence: TGTGCCTGGAGTACAACCGGGACAGCTTCTTCCATTTTAGCCAAAAACATTCAGTACTTC.

The chain recombines TRBV5-1 with TRBJ2-1; TRBD2 matches at 10 bases. The V gene end was trimmed by 4 bases and the J gene end by 3 bases; junction bases not matched to a gene: 4. The CDR3 runs 15 residues. Germline V gene lookup returns CDR1 SGHRS and CDR2 YFSETQ. The DNA for the CDR3 is TGCGCCAGCAGCCGGGGACTAGCGTACTACAATGAGCAGTTCTTC. Residues: CASSRGLAYYNEQFF.